The T cell receptor (beta chain) described here comes from a study of beta chain features in type 1 diabetes. On the study more broadly: Patients and healthy donors were similar in age, gender and cell yields.

There are a few counts of this clone. Its antigen is undetermined. Per germline, CDR1 MNHEY and CDR2 SMNVEV (reference sequence). V lost 6 bases and J 5 bases, leaving 17 bases between the germline ends. The CDR3 consists of 15 residues. Study-wide results and limits: Among patients, naive, central memory and Treg TCRB repertoires appeared more similar than among healthy donors. Shorter TCRB CDR3s, moderately but significantly so, were found in Type 1 diabetes patients in all four CD4+ subsets.

Expressed TCRB transcripts were sequenced, since all the RNA that had been isolated was reverse transcribed. Generated by immunoSEQ multiplex PCR, the TCRdb table keeps only in-frame clones and is missing some. The sample contains over 600,000 clones, under 15% of which appear only once. The V call is TRBV27, the J call TRBJ2-4; maybe TRBD1 (6 bases). The clonotype was recovered from a man aged 25-40 years with type 1 diabetes. Sequencing was done on a sample of naive CD4+ T cells from blood. CDR3 region: CASSNLGAGENIQYF. The CDR3 region has the DNA TGTGCCAGCAGCAATCTGGGGGCTGGGGAAAACATTCAGTACTTC.